Listed below are T cell receptor beta chains from one sample, sequenced in a study of T cells in Graves' hyperthyroidism and ophthalmopathy. TCRdb redid the calling of the multiplex PCR reads with MiXCR, one entry per CDR3 protein. The repertoire includes about 370,000 distinct CDR3 sequences, 13% to 15% of them detected once, and roughly a fifth sits in the top ten. Source material: blood. The receptors derive from a woman in her sixties or seventies with Graves' ophthalmopathy. CDR3s leave out the opening cysteine and the closing phenylalanine or tryptophan. Each record gives: D gene, V gene, CDR3 protein. A D gene is named only where the DNA matches it firmly.

>NA|TRBV28
ASSHFGGQFQETQY
>NA|TRBV11-2
ASSALGLNEKLF
>NA|TRBV7-2
ASSPGGPSRANEKLF
>TRBD2|TRBV20-1
SAAGLAGPGGEQY
>TRBD1|TRBV7-3
ASSQGGTGGFTGELF
>NA|TRBV6-1
AGTYAVNTEAF
>NA|TRBV4-1
ASSQPRGGTEAF
>NA|TRBV28
ASSLTTRYEQY
>TRBD2|TRBV30
AWSIAGAGELF
>NA|TRBV7-2
ASSLAAGTLYGNT
>TRBD1|TRBV9
ASSVDGDSDEQF
>TRBD1|TRBV2
ASRPGQGVSGANVLT
>NA|TRBV11-3
ASSLGSGTGGNEQF
>TRBD1|TRBV18
ASSPSADRGRNDEAF
>NA|TRBV30
AWRGGAYNEQF
>TRBD2|TRBV11-2
ASSRLAGDSYNEQF
>NA|TRBV15
ATSRPPQGSSYEQY
>NA|TRBV5-6
ASSLETQY
>TRBD2|TRBV28
ASSSTGYWGTSHNEQF
>NA|TRBV19
ASSIWSDNEQF
>NA|TRBV19
ASSIDQVPNTEAF
>NA|TRBV24-1
ATSDLQETQY
>NA|TRBV24-1
ATSDPQGLLENEQF
>NA|TRBV6-1
ATGLPRTYGYT
>NA|TRBV29-1
SVAEGGYEQY
>TRBD1|TRBV11-1
ASSFDRGPSYEQY
>NA|TRBV28
ASSEQGPGVNEQF
>TRBD2|TRBV2
AGASGKGDTQY
>TRBD1|TRBV7-6
ASSLVGQGKRNEQF
>NA|TRBV27
ASSFEVSTEAF
>TRBD2|TRBV7-2
ASSLFPSGTTYEQY